The present TCR beta chain was sequenced within a study of shared clonotypes between healthy human individuals. Only CD45RO-negative cells positively selected for CCR7 counted as naive CD8 cells, so terminally differentiated effector memory CD45RA+ cells were excluded. Regarding the study as a whole: Incomplete sequencing of sorted subsets was indicated by rarefaction despite large depth.

As to this clone: Its antigen is still unknown.

Trimming left V 4 bases short and J 7 bases short, with 18 bases between. Germline V gives CDR1 SGHTS, CDR2 YDEGEE. This CDR3 is built from 14 residues. Data came from immunoSEQ multiplex PCR; TCRdb stores just in-frame clones and leaves some out. This sample has about 2.2 million clones; roughly 91% occur once, and the top ten carry approximately 1.7%. Sequenced input: naive CD8+ T cells from PBMCs. This rearrangement joins TRBV5-8 to TRBJ2-7; D may correspond to TRBD1 or TRBD2 (5 bases each). This clonotype was sampled from a man between 18 and 35 years old in good health. Some clones in this sample may be carry-over from other donors' samples. CDR3: CASSVGTDRREQYF. The CDR3 nucleotides read TGTGCCAGCAGCGTAGGGACGGACCGGAGGGAGCAGTACTTC.